This T cell receptor beta chain emerged from a study of naive and memory T cell subsets. Study-level points and caveats: RNA-based TCR counts may shift with T cell activation and differentiation.

This clonotype was seen a few times. The antigen remains unidentified. The germline V gene encodes CDR1 SGHDT and CDR2 YYEEEE. The CDR3 is made up of 16 amino acids. V gave up 3 bases and J gave up 1 base; unmatched junction bases: 8. An equimolar mix of two oligonucleotides served as the beta constant-region primer for TRBC1 and TRBC2. One entry per CDR3 protein results from TCRdb running MiXCR on the UMI-ligation and nested PCR reads. This sample carries 89,000 or so distinct CDR3 sequences, about 12% of them seen once, and the ten largest clones take 0.7% to 0.95%. The V and J genes are TRBV5-6 and TRBJ2-3, with TRBD1 matching over 7 bases. Sequencing used central memory CD4+ T cells from blood. This TCR was sampled from a human donor in good health. As DNA, the CDR3 is TGTGCCAGCAGCTACCTAGGGACAGAAGGCACAGATACGCAGTATTTT. As protein: CASSYLGTEGTDTQYF.